Listed here are 2 T cell receptor beta chains from one sample, sequenced in a study of blood T cells in healthy people across ages. With a J-beta primer mix and a sample-barcoded 5' primer, a second PCR ran about 7 to 11 cycles. TCRdb reprocessed the 5' RACE reads with MiXCR, giving one entry per CDR3 protein. The sample holds about 1.1 million distinct CDR3 sequences; 35% to 40% are singletons and the top ten take around 12%. Sequenced input: blood. The receptors were sampled from a man aged 18 to 29 in good health.

A few counts support this clonotype. This chain uses TRBV4-2 with TRBJ2-1; 10 bases are shared with TRBD2. CDR1 is LGHNA, CDR2 YNFKEQ, per germline. Trimming took 0 bases from V and 5 from J; bases not matched to a gene: 10. This CDR3 contains 18 residues. The CDR3 loop reads CASSQDSTGLAPNNEQFF. The CDR3 DNA reads TGTGCCAGCAGCCAAGACTCTACGGGACTAGCGCCCAACAATGAGCAGTTCTTC.

Of note for this clonotype: One end of the junction is discordant with germline, which a read error may explain. The chain uses TRBV2 and TRBJ2-7, with TRBD1 matching over 10 bases. Looked up from germline, CDR1 is SNHLY and CDR2 is FYNNEI. This CDR3 region has 15 residues. The CDR3 region has the DNA TGTGCCAACAGTGATGGGGACAGGGGCTCCTACGAGCAGTACTTC. Its protein product is CANSDGDRGSYEQYF.